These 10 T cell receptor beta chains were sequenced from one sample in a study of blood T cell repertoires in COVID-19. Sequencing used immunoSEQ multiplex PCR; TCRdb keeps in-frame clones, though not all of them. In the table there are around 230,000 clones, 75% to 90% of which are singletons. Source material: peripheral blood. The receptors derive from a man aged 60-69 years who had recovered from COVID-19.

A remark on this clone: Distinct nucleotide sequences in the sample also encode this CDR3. The CDR3 DNA sequence: TGCAGTGCCAGGGGAAACACTGAAGCTTTCTTT. This codes for CSARGNTEAFF. V and J are TRBV20-1 and TRBJ1-1; a weak D match, TRBD1 (6 bases). The germline gives CDR1 DFQATT, CDR2 SNEGSKA (reference sequence). The length of the CDR3 is 11 residues. Trimming pared 6 bases from V and 2 bases from J, leaving 7 bases between.

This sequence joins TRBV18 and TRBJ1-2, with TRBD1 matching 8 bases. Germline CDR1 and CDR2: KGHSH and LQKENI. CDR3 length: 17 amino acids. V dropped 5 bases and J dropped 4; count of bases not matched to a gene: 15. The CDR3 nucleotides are TGTGCCAGCTCAAACAGAGGACAGGGATCTTCCTCCTATGGCTACACCTTC. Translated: CASSNRGQGSSSYGYTF.

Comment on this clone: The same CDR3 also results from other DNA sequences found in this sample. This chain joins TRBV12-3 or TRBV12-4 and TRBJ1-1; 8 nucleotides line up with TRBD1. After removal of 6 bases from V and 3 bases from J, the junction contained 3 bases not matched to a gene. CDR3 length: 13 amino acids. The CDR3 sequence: CASSLQGDTEAFF. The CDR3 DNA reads TGTGCCAGCAGCCTACAGGGGGACACTGAAGCTTTCTTT.

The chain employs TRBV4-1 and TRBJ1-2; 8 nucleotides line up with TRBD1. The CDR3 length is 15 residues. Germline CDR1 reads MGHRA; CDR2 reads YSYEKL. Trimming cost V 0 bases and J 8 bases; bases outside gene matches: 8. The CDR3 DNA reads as TGCGCCAGCAGCCAAGAATGGCAGGGGGCGAAGGGCTACACCTTC. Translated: CASSQEWQGAKGYTF.

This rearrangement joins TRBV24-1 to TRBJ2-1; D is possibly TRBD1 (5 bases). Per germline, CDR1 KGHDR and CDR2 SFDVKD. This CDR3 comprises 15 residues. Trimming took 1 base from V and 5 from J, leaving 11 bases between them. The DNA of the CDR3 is TGTGCCACCAGTGATTTAGGTTTGGACAACAATGAGCAGTTCTTC. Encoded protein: CATSDLGLDNNEQFF.

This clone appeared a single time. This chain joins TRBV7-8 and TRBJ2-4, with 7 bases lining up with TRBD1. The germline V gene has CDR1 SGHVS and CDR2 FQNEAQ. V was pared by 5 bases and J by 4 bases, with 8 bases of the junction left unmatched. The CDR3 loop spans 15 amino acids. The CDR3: CASSPRQGRKNIQYF. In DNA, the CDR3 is TGTGCCAGCAGCCCCAGACAGGGAAGGAAAAACATTCAGTACTTC.

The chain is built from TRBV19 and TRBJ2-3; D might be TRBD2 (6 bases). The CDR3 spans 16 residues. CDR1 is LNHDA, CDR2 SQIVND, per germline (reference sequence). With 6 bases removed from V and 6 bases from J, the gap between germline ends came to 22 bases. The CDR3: CASSGGVARAADTQYF. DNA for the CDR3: TGTGCCAGTAGCGGGGGTGTAGCCAGGGCAGCGGATACGCAGTATTTT.

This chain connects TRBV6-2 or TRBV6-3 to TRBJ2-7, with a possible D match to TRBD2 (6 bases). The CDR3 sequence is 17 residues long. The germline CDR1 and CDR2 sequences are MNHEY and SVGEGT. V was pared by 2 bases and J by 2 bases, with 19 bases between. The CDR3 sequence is CASSYSRVGGVPYEQYF. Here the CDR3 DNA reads TGTGCCAGCAGTTACAGTAGGGTCGGCGGGGTGCCCTACGAGCAGTACTTC.

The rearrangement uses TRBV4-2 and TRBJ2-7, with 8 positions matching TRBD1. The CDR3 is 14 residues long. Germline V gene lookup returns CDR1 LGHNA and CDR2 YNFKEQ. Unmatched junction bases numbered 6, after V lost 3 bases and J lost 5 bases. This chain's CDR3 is CASSHRQGSHEQYF. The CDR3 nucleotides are TGTGCCAGCAGCCACAGACAGGGGTCCCACGAGCAGTACTTC.

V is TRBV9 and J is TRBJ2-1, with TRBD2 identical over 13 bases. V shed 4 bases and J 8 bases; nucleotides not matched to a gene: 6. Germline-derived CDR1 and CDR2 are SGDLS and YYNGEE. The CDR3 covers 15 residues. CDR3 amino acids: CASSRTSGGAYEQFF. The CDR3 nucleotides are TGTGCCAGCAGCAGAACTAGCGGGGGGGCCTATGAGCAGTTCTTC.